Listed below are T cell receptor beta chains from one sample, sequenced in a study of T cell changes during pregnancy in multiple sclerosis. Sequencing used immunoSEQ multiplex PCR; TCRdb keeps in-frame clones, though not all of them. The sample contains over 55,000 clones, 85% to 95% of which appear only once. Material: CD8+ T cells from peripheral blood mononuclear cells, obtained in the third trimester of pregnancy. Receptors were obtained from a female donor in good health, enrolled as a control in a pregnancy study. Both conserved end residues are part of each CDR3. The order of the fields is J gene, V gene, CDR3 protein.

j_call: TRBJ1-1; v_call: TRBV4-2; cdr3_aa: CASSQVSAGAEAFF
j_call: TRBJ2-5; v_call: TRBV30; cdr3_aa: CAWISGTGVKTQYF
j_call: TRBJ1-5; v_call: TRBV12-5; cdr3_aa: CASGLSGQGGNQPQHF
j_call: TRBJ2-7; v_call: TRBV9; cdr3_aa: CASSQGQGYDEQYF
j_call: TRBJ1-3; v_call: TRBV6-1; cdr3_aa: CASSERWLTAVMAIYF
j_call: TRBJ2-1; v_call: TRBV7-6; cdr3_aa: CASSLVGRGLVDEQFF
j_call: TRBJ2-5; v_call: TRBV2; cdr3_aa: CASSEALTSEVETQYF
j_call: TRBJ1-2; v_call: TRBV13; cdr3_aa: CASSLLEGDRYGYTF
j_call: TRBJ2-7; v_call: TRBV30; cdr3_aa: CAWSRGLGEQYF
j_call: TRBJ2-5; v_call: TRBV4-1; cdr3_aa: CASSQGGETQYF
j_call: TRBJ1-4; v_call: TRBV25-1; cdr3_aa: CASSEFVQEKLFF
j_call: TRBJ2-7; v_call: TRBV7-8; cdr3_aa: CASSPGTGAYEQYF
j_call: TRBJ2-2; v_call: TRBV4-3; cdr3_aa: CASSQDPGQTNTGELFF
j_call: TRBJ1-3; v_call: TRBV6-5; cdr3_aa: CASRAVTGNTIYF
j_call: TRBJ2-7; v_call: TRBV25-1; cdr3_aa: CASSEWVSGSYEQYF
j_call: TRBJ1-6; v_call: TRBV4-3; cdr3_aa: CASSQDTLWTDYNSPLHF
j_call: TRBJ1-2; v_call: TRBV6-5; cdr3_aa: CASSPGGQGYGYTF
j_call: TRBJ1-3; v_call: TRBV4-3; cdr3_aa: CASSQDPGAPGNTIYF
j_call: TRBJ2-7; v_call: TRBV6-5; cdr3_aa: CASSYGTGVFYEQYF
j_call: TRBJ2-5; v_call: TRBV7-8; cdr3_aa: CASSLIPSGEQETQYF
j_call: TRBJ2-1; v_call: TRBV6-5; cdr3_aa: CATNSGAYNEQFF
j_call: TRBJ1-6; v_call: TRBV4-1; cdr3_aa: CASSPGGQGGSPLHF
j_call: TRBJ2-2; v_call: TRBV7-2; cdr3_aa: CASSLARGGNTGELFF
j_call: TRBJ2-3; v_call: TRBV9; cdr3_aa: CASNPNRGGIDTQYF
j_call: TRBJ1-3; v_call: TRBV21-1; cdr3_aa: CASSKEVRPDRGKRSGNTIYF
j_call: TRBJ1-5; v_call: TRBV7-2; cdr3_aa: CASSLGGPHDQPQHF
j_call: TRBJ2-7; v_call: TRBV10-3; cdr3_aa: CAISEREAYEQYF
j_call: TRBJ1-5; v_call: TRBV9; cdr3_aa: CASSVTGDQPQHF
j_call: TRBJ2-7; v_call: TRBV9; cdr3_aa: CASSVGGGTYEQYF
j_call: TRBJ2-1; v_call: TRBV9; cdr3_aa: CASSASSGQGYNEQFF
j_call: TRBJ1-2; v_call: TRBV4-3; cdr3_aa: CASSQDLEGYGYTF
j_call: TRBJ1-5; v_call: TRBV6-5; cdr3_aa: CASSYGRDQPQHF
j_call: TRBJ2-7; v_call: TRBV4-1; cdr3_aa: CASSQGTGSAFEQYF
j_call: TRBJ2-3; v_call: TRBV7-9; cdr3_aa: CASSGLAGGSSTDTQYF
j_call: TRBJ2-3; v_call: TRBV7-2; cdr3_aa: CASSLPGGEDTQYF
j_call: TRBJ1-2; v_call: TRBV27; cdr3_aa: CASSLSSTGNYGYTF
j_call: TRBJ1-1; v_call: TRBV5-6; cdr3_aa: CASSFPGGMPEAFF
j_call: TRBJ2-7; v_call: TRBV2; cdr3_aa: CASSESGGEDEQYF
j_call: TRBJ2-7; v_call: TRBV4-3; cdr3_aa: CASSQDRGSYEQYF
j_call: TRBJ2-1; v_call: TRBV11-3; cdr3_aa: CASGLAGGPSHEQFF
j_call: TRBJ2-1; v_call: TRBV27; cdr3_aa: CASETGQEQFF
j_call: TRBJ2-7; v_call: TRBV30; cdr3_aa: CASYQAGGFAGEQYF
j_call: TRBJ2-7; v_call: TRBV29-1; cdr3_aa: CSVEGGGQGRYEQYF
j_call: TRBJ2-3; v_call: TRBV13; cdr3_aa: CASSWGQPSTDTQYF
j_call: TRBJ2-7; v_call: TRBV29-1; cdr3_aa: CSVGGEGYEQYF
j_call: TRBJ2-6; v_call: TRBV9; cdr3_aa: CASSVGLSGSGANVLTF
j_call: TRBJ2-1; v_call: TRBV9; cdr3_aa: CASSVPDNEQFF
j_call: TRBJ1-1; v_call: TRBV10-3; cdr3_aa: CAISGGQANTEAFF
j_call: TRBJ2-1; v_call: TRBV6-5; cdr3_aa: CASRPRGTPNEQFF
j_call: TRBJ1-3; v_call: TRBV4-2; cdr3_aa: CASSEEASTVFGNTIYF
j_call: TRBJ2-3; v_call: TRBV11-3; cdr3_aa: CASSPGTGGATDTQYF
j_call: TRBJ2-7; v_call: TRBV12-5; cdr3_aa: CASGLGGTGRWSEQYF
j_call: TRBJ2-3; v_call: TRBV7-6; cdr3_aa: CASSLDSLDPNTQYF